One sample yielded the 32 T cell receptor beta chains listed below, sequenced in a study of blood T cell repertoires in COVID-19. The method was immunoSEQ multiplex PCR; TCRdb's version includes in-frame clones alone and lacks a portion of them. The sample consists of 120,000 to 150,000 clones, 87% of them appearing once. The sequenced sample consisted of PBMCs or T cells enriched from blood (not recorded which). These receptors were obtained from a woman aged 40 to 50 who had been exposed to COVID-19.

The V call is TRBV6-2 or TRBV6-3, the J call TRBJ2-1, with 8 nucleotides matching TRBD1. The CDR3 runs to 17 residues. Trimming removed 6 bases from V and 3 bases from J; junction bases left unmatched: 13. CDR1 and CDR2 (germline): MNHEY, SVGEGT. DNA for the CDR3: TGTGCCAGCAGCGCGACTTGGGACAGGACCTTCTACAATGAGCAGTTCTTC. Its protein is CASSATWDRTFYNEQFF.

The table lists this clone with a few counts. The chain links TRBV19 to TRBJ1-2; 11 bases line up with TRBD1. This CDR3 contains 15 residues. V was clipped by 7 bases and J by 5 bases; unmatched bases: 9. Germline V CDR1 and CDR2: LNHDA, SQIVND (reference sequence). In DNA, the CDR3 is TGTGCCAGTATTGGGACAGGGGGAGTTGGATATGGCTACACCTTC. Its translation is CASIGTGGVGYGYTF.

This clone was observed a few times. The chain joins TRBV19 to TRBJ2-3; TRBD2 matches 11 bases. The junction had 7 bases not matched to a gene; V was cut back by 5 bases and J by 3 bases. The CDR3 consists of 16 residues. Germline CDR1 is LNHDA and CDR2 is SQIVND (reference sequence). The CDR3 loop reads CASSPIAGGPTDTQYF. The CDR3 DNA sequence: TGTGCCAGTAGTCCTATAGCGGGAGGGCCGACAGATACGCAGTATTTT. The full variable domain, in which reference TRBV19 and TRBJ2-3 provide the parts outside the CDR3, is DGGITQSPKYLFRKEGQNVTLSCEQNLNHDAMYWYRQDPGQGLRLIYYSQIVNDFQKGDIAEGYSVSREKKESFPLTVTSAQKNPTAFYLCASSPIAGGPTDTQYFGPGTRLTVL.

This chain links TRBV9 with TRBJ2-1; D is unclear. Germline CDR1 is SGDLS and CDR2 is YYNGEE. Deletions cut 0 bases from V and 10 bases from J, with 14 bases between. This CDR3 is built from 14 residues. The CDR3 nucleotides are TGTGCCAGCAGCGTAGCCGGCAGCTCGGAGGAGCAGTTCTTC. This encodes CASSVAGSSEEQFF. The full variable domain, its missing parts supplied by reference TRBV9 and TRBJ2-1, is DSGVTQTPKHLITATGQRVTLRCSPRSGDLSVYWYQQSLDQGLQFLIQYYNGEERAKGNILERFSAQQFPDLHSELNLSSLELGDSALYFCASSVAGSSEEQFFGPGTRLTVL.

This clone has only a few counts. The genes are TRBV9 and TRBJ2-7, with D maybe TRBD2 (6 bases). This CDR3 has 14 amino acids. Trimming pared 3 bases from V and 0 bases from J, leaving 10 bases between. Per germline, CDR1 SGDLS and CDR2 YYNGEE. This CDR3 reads CASSAGGVSYEQYF. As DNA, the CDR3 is TGTGCCAGCAGCGCCGGCGGGGTCTCCTACGAGCAGTACTTC.

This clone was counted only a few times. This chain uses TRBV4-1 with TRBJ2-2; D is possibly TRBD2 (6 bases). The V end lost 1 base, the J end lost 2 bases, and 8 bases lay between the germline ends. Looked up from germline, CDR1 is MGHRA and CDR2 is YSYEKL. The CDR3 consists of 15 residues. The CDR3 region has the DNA TGCGCCAGCAGCCAAGTTAGCGGCAACACCGGGGAGCTGTTTTTT. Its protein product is CASSQVSGNTGELFF.

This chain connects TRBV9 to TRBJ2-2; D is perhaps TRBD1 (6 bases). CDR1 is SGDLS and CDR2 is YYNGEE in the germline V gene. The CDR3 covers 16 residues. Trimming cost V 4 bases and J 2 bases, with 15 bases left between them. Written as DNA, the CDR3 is TGTGCCAGCAGCTCAGGGGCAGGGATCAACACCGGGGAGCTGTTTTTT. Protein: CASSSGAGINTGELFF.

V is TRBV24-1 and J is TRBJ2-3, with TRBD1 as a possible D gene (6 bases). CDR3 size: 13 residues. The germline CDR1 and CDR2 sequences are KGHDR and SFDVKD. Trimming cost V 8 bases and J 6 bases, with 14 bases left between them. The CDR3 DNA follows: TGTGCCACCAATACAGGGAATTCGGATACGCAGTATTTT. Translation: CATNTGNSDTQYF.

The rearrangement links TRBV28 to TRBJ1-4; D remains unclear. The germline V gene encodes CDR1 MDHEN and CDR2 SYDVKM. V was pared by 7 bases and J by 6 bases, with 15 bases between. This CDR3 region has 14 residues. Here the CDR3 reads CASNPPNSHEKLFF. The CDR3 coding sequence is TGTGCCAGCAACCCCCCAAACAGCCATGAAAAACTGTTTTTT.

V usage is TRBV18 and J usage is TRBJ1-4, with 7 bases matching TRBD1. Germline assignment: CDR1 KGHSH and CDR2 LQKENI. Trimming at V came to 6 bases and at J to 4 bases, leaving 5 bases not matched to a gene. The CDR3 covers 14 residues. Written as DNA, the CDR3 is TGTGCCAGCTCCCCAAGACAGGGTAATGAAAAACTGTTTTTT. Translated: CASSPRQGNEKLFF. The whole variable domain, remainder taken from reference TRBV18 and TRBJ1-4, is NAGVMQNPRHLVRRRGQEARLRCSPMKGHSHVYWYRQLPEEGLKFMVYLQKENIIDESGMPKERFSAEFPKEGPSILRIQQVVRGDSAAYFCASSPRQGNEKLFFGSGTQLSVL.

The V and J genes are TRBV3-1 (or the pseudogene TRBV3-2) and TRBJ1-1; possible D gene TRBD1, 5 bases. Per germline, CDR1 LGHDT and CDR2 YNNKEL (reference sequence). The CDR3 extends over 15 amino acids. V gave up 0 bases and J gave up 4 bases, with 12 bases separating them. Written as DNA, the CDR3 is TGTGCCAGCAGCCAAGACGGAGGGGCTCTCACTGAAGCTTTCTTT. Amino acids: CASSQDGGALTEAFF.

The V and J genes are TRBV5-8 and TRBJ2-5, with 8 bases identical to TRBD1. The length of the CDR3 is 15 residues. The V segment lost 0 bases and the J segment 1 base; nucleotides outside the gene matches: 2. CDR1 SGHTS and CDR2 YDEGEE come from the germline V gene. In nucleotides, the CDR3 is TGTGCCAGCAGCTTGGGGACAGGGTCCCAAGAGACCCAGTACTTC. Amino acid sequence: CASSLGTGSQETQYF.

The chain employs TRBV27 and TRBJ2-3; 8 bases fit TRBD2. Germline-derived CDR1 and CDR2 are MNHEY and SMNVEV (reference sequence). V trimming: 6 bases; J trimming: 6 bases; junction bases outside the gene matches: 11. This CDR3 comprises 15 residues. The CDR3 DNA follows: TGTGCCAGCAGGACCATAGCGGGAAGACGGGATACGCAGTATTTT. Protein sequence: CASRTIAGRRDTQYF.

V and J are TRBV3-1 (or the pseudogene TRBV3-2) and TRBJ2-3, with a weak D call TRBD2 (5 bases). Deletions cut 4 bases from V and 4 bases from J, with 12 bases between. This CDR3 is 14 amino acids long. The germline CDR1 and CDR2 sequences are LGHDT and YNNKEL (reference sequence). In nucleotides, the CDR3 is TGTGCCAGCAGCCCCTTGGCGGGTGCAGATACGCAGTATTTT. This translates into CASSPLAGADTQYF.

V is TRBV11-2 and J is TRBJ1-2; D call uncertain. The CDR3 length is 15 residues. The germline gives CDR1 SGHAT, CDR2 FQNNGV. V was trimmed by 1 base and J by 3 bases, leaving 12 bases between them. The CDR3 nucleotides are TGTGCCAGCAGCTTAGTTCCGGACGGGGACTATGGCTACACCTTC. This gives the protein CASSLVPDGDYGYTF.

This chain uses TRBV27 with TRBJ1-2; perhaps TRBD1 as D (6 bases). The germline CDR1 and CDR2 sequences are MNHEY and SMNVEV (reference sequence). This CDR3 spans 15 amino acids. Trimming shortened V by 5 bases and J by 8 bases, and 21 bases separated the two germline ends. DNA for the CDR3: TGTGCCAGCAGTCCTATGGGGGGGCGGGACCAAGGCTACACCTTC. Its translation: CASSPMGGRDQGYTF.

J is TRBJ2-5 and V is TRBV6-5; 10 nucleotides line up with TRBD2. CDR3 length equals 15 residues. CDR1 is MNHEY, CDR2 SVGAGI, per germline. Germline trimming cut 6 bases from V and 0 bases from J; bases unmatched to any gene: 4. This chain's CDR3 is CASRSGGANQETQYF. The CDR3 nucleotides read TGTGCCAGCAGGAGCGGGGGGGCCAACCAAGAGACCCAGTACTTC.

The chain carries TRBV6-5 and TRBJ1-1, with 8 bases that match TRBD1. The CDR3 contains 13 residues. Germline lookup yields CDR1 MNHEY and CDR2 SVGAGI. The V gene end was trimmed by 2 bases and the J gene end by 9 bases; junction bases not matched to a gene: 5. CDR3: CASSYEDRAKAFF. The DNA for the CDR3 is TGTGCCAGCAGTTACGAGGACAGGGCCAAAGCTTTCTTT.

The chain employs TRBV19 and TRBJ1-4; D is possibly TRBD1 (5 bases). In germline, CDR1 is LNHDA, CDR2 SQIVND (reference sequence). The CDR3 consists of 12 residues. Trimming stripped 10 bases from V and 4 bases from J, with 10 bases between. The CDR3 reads CATSDINEKLFF. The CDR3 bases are TGTGCCACTTCGGACATTAATGAAAAACTGTTTTTT.

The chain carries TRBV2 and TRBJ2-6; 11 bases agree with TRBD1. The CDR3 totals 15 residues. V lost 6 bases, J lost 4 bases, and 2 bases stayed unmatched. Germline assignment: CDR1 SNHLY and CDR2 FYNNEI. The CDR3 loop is CASRGQGAGANVLTF. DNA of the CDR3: TGTGCCAGCAGAGGACAGGGGGCGGGGGCCAACGTCCTGACTTTC. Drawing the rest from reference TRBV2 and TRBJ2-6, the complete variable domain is EPEVTQTPSHQVTQMGQEVILRCVPISNHLYFYWYRQILGQKVEFLVSFYNNEISEKSEIFDDQFSVERPDGSNFTLKIRSTKLEDSAMYFCASRGQGAGANVLTFGAGSRLTVL.

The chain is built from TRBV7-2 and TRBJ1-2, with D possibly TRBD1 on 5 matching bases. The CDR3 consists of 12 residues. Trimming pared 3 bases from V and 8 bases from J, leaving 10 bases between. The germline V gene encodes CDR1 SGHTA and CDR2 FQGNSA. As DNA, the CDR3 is TGTGCCAGCAGCTTCGGGGGTTTCGGCTACACCTTC. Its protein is CASSFGGFGYTF.

DNA for the CDR3: TGTGCCAGCAGCCAAAGCGGCAGTTCTCCAACTAATGAAAAACTGTTTTTT. This codes for CASSQSGSSPTNEKLFF. The chain recombines TRBV4-2 with TRBJ1-4, with no clear D. The CDR3 length is 17 residues. The germline V gene encodes CDR1 LGHNA and CDR2 YNFKEQ. Trimming removed 2 bases at V and 0 bases at J, with 13 bases between.

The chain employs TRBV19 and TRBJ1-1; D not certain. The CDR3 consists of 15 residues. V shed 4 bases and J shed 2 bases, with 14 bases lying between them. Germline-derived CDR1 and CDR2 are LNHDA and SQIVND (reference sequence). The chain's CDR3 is CASSTRRGLNTEAFF. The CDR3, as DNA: TGTGCCAGTAGTACCCGTCGGGGATTAAACACTGAAGCTTTCTTT.

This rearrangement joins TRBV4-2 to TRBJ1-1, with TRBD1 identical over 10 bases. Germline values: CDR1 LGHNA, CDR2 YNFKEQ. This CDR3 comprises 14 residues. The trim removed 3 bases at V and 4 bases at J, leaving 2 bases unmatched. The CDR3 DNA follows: TGTGCCAGCAGCCAGGGACAGGGGAGCACTGAAGCTTTCTTT. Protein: CASSQGQGSTEAFF.

The CDR3 protein is CASTESGRSYNEQFF. The CDR3 region has the DNA TGTGCCAGCACCGAAAGCGGGAGGTCCTACAATGAGCAGTTCTTC. The rearrangement joins TRBV5-4 to TRBJ2-1, with 9 bases identical to TRBD2. CDR1 is SGHNT and CDR2 is YYREEE in the germline V gene (reference sequence). CDR3 length equals 15 residues. The ends lost 6 bases at V and 1 base at J; junction bases unmatched: 5.

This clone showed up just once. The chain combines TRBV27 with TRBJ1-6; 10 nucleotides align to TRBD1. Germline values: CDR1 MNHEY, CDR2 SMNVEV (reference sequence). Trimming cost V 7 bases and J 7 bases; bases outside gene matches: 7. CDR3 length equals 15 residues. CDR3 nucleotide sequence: TGTGCCAGCAACCCCAGGACAGGGGGAAATTCACCCCTCCACTTT. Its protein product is CASNPRTGGNSPLHF.

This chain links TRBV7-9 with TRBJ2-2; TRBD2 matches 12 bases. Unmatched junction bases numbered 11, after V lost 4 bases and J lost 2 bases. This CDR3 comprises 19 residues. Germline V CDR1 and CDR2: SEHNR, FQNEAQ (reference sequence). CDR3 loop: CASSSTSRLAGANTGELFF. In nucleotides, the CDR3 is TGTGCCAGCAGCTCCACTTCACGACTAGCGGGGGCCAACACCGGGGAGCTGTTTTTT.

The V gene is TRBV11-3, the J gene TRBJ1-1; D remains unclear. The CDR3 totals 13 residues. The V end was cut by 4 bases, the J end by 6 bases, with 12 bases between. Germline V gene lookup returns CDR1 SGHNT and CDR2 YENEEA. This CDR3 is CASSSGGVSEAFF. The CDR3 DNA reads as TGTGCCAGCAGCTCGGGCGGGGTGTCTGAAGCTTTCTTT.

CDR3 sequence reads: CATQENTGELFF. The CDR3 nucleotides read TGTGCTACGCAGGAGAACACCGGGGAGCTGTTTTTT. V gene TRBV11-3 combines with J gene TRBJ2-2; D gene unclear. The CDR3 is made up of 12 amino acids. Germline V gene sequence: CDR1 SGHNT, CDR2 YENEEA.

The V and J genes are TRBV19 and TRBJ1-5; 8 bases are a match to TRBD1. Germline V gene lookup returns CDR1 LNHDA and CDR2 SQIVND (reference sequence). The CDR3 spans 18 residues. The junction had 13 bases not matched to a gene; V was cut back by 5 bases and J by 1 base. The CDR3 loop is CASSPRTGGSGSNQPQHF. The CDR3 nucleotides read TGTGCCAGTAGTCCCCGAACAGGGGGGAGCGGGAGCAATCAGCCCCAGCATTTT.

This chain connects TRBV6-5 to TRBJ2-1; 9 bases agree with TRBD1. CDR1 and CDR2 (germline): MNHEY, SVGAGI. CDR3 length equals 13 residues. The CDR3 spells CATSPGTGIEQFF. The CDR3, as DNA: TGTGCAACCAGTCCCGGGACAGGGATCGAGCAGTTCTTC.

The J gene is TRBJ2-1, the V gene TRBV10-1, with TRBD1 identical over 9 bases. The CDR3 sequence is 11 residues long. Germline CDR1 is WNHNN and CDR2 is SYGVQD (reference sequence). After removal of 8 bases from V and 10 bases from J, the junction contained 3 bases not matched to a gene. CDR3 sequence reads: CASAGTGEQFF. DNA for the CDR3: TGCGCCAGCGCGGGGACAGGGGAGCAGTTCTTC.